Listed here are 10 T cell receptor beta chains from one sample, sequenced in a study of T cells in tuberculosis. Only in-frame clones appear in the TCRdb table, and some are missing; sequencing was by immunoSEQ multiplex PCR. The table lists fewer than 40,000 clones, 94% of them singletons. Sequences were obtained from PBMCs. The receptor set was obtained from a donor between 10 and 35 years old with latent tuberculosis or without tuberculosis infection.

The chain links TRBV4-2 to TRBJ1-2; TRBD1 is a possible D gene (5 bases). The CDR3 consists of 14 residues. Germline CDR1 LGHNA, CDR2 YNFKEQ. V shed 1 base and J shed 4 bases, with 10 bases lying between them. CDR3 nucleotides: TGTGCCAGCAGCCAAGGAGGCAGGGTCTATGGCTACACCTTC. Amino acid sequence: CASSQGGRVYGYTF.

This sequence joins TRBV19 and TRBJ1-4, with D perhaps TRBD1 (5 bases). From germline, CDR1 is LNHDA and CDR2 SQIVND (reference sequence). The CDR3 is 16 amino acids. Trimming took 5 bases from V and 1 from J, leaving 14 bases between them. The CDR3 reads CASSSSGRGTNEKLFF. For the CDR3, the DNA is TGTGCCAGTAGTTCTTCGGGGAGGGGAACTAATGAAAAACTGTTTTTT.

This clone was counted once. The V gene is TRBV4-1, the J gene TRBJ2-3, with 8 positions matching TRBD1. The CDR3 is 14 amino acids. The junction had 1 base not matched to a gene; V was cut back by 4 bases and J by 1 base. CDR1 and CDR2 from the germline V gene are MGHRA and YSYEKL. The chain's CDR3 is CASSPGQGTDTQYF. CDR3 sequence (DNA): TGCGCCAGCAGCCCGGGACAGGGCACAGATACGCAGTATTTT.

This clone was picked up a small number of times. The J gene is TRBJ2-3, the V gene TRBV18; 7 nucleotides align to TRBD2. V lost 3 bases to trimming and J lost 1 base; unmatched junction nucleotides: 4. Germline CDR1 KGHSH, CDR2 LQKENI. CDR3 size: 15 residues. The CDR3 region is CASSPGLYRTDTQYF. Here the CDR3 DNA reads TGTGCCAGCTCACCGGGACTATACCGCACAGATACGCAGTATTTT.

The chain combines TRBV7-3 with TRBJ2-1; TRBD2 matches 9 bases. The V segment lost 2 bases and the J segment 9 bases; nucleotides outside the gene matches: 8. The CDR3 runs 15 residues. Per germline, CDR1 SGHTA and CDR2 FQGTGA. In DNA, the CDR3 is TGTGCCAGCAGCTTAGATGGCGGGAGGGCCATTGAGCAGTTCTTC. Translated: CASSLDGGRAIEQFF.

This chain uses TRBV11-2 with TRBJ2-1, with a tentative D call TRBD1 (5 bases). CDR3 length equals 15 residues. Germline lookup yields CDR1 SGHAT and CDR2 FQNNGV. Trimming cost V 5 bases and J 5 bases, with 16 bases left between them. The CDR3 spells CASSLLKRGNNEQFF. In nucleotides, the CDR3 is TGTGCCAGCAGCCTTCTTAAAAGGGGCAACAATGAGCAGTTCTTC. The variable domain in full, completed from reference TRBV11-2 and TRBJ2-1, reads EAGVAQSPRYKIIEKRQSVAFWCNPISGHATLYWYQQILGQGPKLLIQFQNNGVVDDSQLPKDRFSAERLKGVDSTLKIQPAKLEDSAVYLCASSLLKRGNNEQFFGPGTRLTVL.

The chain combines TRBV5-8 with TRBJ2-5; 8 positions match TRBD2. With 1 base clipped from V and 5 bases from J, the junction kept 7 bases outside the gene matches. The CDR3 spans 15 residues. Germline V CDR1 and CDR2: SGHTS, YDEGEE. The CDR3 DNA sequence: TGTGCCAGCAGCTTGTCCGGCGGGGGGAGTGAGACCCAGTACTTC. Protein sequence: CASSLSGGGSETQYF.

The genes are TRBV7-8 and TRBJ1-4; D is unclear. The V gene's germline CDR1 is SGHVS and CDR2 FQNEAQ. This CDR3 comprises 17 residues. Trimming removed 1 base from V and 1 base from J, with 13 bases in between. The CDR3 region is CASSLVPARRTNEKLFF. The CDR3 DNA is TGTGCCAGCAGCTTAGTACCAGCAAGGAGAACTAATGAAAAACTGTTTTTT.

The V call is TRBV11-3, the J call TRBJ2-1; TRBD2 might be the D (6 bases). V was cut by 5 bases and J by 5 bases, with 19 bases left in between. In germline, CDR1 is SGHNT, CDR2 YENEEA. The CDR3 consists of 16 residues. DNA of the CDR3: TGTGCCAGCAGCCGTGGGGGACCCTGGAGGGACAATGAGCAGTTCTTC. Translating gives CASSRGGPWRDNEQFF.

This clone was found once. CDR3 DNA sequence: TGTGCCAGCAGTTCCTCGACTAGCGGGAGGGCGGATGAGCAGTTCTTC. Its translation: CASSSSTSGRADEQFF. The chain has TRBV27 and TRBJ2-1; TRBD2 matches at 14 bases. The CDR3 loop spans 16 amino acids. V trimming: 4 bases; J trimming: 8 bases; junction bases outside the gene matches: 7. Germline V gene sequence: CDR1 MNHEY, CDR2 SMNVEV (reference sequence).